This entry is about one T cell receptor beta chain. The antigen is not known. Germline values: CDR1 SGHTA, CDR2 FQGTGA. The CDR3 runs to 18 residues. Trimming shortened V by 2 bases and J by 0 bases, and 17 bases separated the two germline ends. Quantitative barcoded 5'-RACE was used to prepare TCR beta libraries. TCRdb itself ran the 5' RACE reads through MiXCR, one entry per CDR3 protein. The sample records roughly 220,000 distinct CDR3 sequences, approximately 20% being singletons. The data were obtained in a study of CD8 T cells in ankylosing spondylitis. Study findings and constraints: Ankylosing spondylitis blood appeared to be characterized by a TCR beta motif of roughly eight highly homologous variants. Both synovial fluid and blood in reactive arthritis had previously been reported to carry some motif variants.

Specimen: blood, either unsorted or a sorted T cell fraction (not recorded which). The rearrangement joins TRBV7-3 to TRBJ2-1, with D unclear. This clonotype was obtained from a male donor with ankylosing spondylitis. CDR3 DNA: TGTGCCAGCAGCTTAGGTTTTGGGGAAGCAAGCTCCTACAATGAGCAGTTCTTC. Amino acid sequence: CASSLGFGEASSYNEQFF.